This T cell receptor beta chain was identified during a study of T cell changes during pregnancy in multiple sclerosis. The germline V gene has CDR1 SGHDT and CDR2 YYEEEE. V lost 4 bases, J lost 3 bases, and 12 bases stayed unmatched. The CDR3 extends over 16 amino acids. Assay: immunoSEQ multiplex PCR; the TCRdb copy retains only in-frame clones and omits some. Altogether under 45,000 clones are present, approximately 94% being singletons, with the ten largest covering approximately 0.36%. The clonotype comes from a female donor with multiple sclerosis, enrolled in a pregnancy study. Material: CD4+ T cells from peripheral blood mononuclear cells, obtained after pregnancy. The rearrangement joins TRBV5-6 to TRBJ1-1; 7 bases agree with TRBD1. The CDR3 is CASSHSRQGRDTEAFF. Written as DNA, the CDR3 is TGTGCCAGCAGCCACTCGAGACAGGGCCGCGACACTGAAGCTTTCTTT.